The clone carrying this T cell receptor (beta chain) was seen repeatedly, ten times or more. Its antigen remains unidentified. These data originate in a study of Graves' ophthalmopathy and Graves' hyperthyroidism. Broader study findings: Ophthalmopathy progression was predicted with 55% to 71% sensitivity and approximately 72% specificity. Most expanded clonotypes in thyroid above 0.001 frequency also showed up in blood.

RNA transcripts yielded amplified TCR beta CDR3 regions. Second-round multiplex PCR followed a first-round RT-PCR using HTBI primers. TCRdb itself ran the multiplex PCR reads through MiXCR, one entry per CDR3 protein. The sample records hundreds of thousands of distinct CDR3 sequences, approximately 21% being singletons. The ends lost 3 bases at V and 7 bases at J; junction bases unmatched: 8. CDR3 length equals 14 residues. Aged 18 to 65, the patients with hyperthyroidism had under 2 months' duration and were newly diagnosed. This clonotype was obtained from a woman younger than 30 with stable Graves' hyperthyroidism. Some clones in this sample may be carry-over from other donors' samples. The sequencing sample was made of peripheral blood. This rearrangement joins TRBV12-3 or TRBV12-4 to TRBJ1-1; 7 nucleotides line up with TRBD1. CDR3 nucleotide sequence: TGTGCCAGCAGTTTTGGCACAGGGGATTTTGAAGCTTTCTTT. This gives the protein CASSFGTGDFEAFF.